This T cell receptor (beta chain) stems from a study of control samples from healthy donors and cancer patients. This CDR3 contains 16 residues. V lost 1 base and J 0 bases, leaving 10 bases between the germline ends. In germline, CDR1 is SNHLY, CDR2 FYNNEI. Sequencing was performed with immunoSEQ multiplex PCR; in TCRdb, only in-frame clones are kept and a portion is missing. The sample has about 73,000 clones, 94% seen once. The specimen was blood. This clonotype was obtained from a woman in her 40s in good health. This sequence joins TRBV2 and TRBJ1-3; D unresolved. For the CDR3, the DNA is TGTGCCAGCAGTGAAGGGCTTTTGAGCTCTGGAAACACCATATATTTT. Amino acid sequence: CASSEGLLSSGNTIYF. Supplemented by reference TRBV2 and TRBJ1-3, the full variable domain reads EPEVTQTPSHQVTQMGQEVILRCVPISNHLYFYWYRQILGQKVEFLVSFYNNEISEKSEIFDDQFSVERPDGSNFTLKIRSTKLEDSAMYFCASSEGLLSSGNTIYFGEGSWLTVV.